This TCR beta chain originates from a study of T cells in Graves' hyperthyroidism and ophthalmopathy. CDR1 is MDHEN and CDR2 is SYDVKM in the germline V gene. The V segment lost 2 bases and the J segment 6 bases; nucleotides outside the gene matches: 7. The CDR3 is made up of 15 amino acids. TCR beta CDR3 sequences were amplified from RNA transcripts. The HTBI primer set drove a first-round RT-PCR of the TCR CDR3. One entry per CDR3 protein, called by TCRdb with MiXCR from the multiplex PCR reads. The sample gives some 560,000 distinct CDR3 sequences, around 15% of which show up once; approximately 15% is in the top ten. In its sample, this clonotype was seen many times.

This chain uses TRBV28 with TRBJ1-5; TRBD1 matches at 7 bases. The material sequenced was blood. The receptor was isolated from a woman aged 40 to 49 with Graves' hyperthyroidism. The CDR3 nucleotides are TGTGCCAGCAGTTTACCTCAGGGGGGCCTTCAGCCCCAGCATTTT. Translation gives CASSLPQGGLQPQHF.